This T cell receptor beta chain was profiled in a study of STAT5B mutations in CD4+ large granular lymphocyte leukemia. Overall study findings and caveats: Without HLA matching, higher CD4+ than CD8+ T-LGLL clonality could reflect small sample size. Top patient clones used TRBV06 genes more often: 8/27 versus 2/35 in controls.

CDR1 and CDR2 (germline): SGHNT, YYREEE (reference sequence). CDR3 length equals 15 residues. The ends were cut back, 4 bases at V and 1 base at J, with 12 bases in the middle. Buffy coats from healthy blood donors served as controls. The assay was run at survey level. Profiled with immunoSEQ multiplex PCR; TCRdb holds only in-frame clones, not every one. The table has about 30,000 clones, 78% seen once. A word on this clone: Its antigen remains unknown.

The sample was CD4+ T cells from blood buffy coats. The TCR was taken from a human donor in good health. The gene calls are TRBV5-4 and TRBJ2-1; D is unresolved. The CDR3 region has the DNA TGTGCCAGCAGCCAGGAGTATTCATCCTACAATGAGCAGTTCTTC. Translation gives CASSQEYSSYNEQFF.